This record concerns one T cell receptor (beta chain) sequence. The antigen remains undetermined. Donors likely had unrecorded immune exposures despite being nominally healthy when sampled. The data were taken from a study of cytomegalovirus exposure and HLA in healthy donors. The CDR3 covers 14 residues. Germline V CDR1 and CDR2: MNHEY, SMNVEV (reference sequence). The germline V and J ends were trimmed by 3 bases and 1 base, with 9 bases remaining between them. Study results and caveats: Per a later analysis, HLA-associated TCR beta chains showed more clonal expansion than other, equally common TCR beta chains. Researchers had no immune exposure information except CMV serostatus available.

The primer mix had 60 Vbeta and 13 Jbeta primers. Profiled with immunoSEQ multiplex PCR; TCRdb holds only in-frame clones, not every one. Counted here are some 150,000 clones, 55% to 65% occurring once; the ten biggest clones make up around 2.9%. This TCR came from a man aged 35-49 years in good health and CMV-seronegative. The chain has TRBV27 and TRBJ2-5, with D unclear. Source material: PBMCs. CDR3 sequence reads: CASSFGRPQETQYF. The CDR3 DNA reads TGTGCCAGCAGTTTTGGGCGTCCCCAAGAGACCCAGTACTTC.